This T cell receptor (beta chain) was recorded in a study of OX40 agonist ivuxolimab in advanced cancers. On the study more broadly: Patients received ivuxolimab, an agonistic anti-OX40 (CD134) antibody. Prior therapy, whether anti-PD-1, anti-PD-L1 or anti-CTLA-4, was allowed, and roughly 40% had some. Study-level results: Among T cells, CD8+ cells averaged more expanded clones than CD4+ cells.

Germline values: CDR1 PRHDT, CDR2 FYEKMQ (reference sequence). The CDR3 runs 15 residues. V shed 2 bases and J 4 bases; nucleotides not matched to a gene: 5. The protocol was immunoSEQ multiplex PCR, while the TCRdb copy is restricted to in-frame clones and leaves out a portion. The repertoire consists of 77,000 or so clones, with 87% occurring once and the leading ten covering approximately 0.54%. As regards this clone: What it binds is unknown.

The chain links TRBV13 to TRBJ2-5; TRBD2 aligns across 9 bases. The specimen comprised CD4+ or CD8+ T cells sorted from blood, sampled in a trial of the OX40 agonist ivuxolimab. This TCR was recovered from an adult with an advanced solid tumor such as melanoma, head and neck, liver or kidney cancer. In DNA, the CDR3 is TGTGCCAGCAGCTTACCGCTAGCGGGGAGAGAGACCCAGTACTTC. Encoded protein: CASSLPLAGRETQYF.